These 15 T cell receptor beta chains were sequenced from one sample in a study of neurological immune-mediated disorders. TCRdb re-called the 5' RACE reads with MiXCR, one entry per CDR3 protein. Among roughly 90,000 distinct CDR3 sequences, roughly 3.5% were seen once, and the ten largest hold approximately 3%. The sample consisted of PBMCs. These receptors originate from a woman aged 45-65 years with multiple sclerosis.

This clonotype showed up many times. V usage is TRBV12-3 or TRBV12-4 and J usage is TRBJ1-3; D is ambiguous. The V and J ends lost 3 bases and 0 bases respectively, with 12 bases between them. This CDR3 contains 16 residues. CDR3: CASSFSRARSGNTIYF. CDR3 bases: TGTGCCAGCAGTTTTTCCCGTGCTCGCTCTGGAAACACCATATATTTT.

This clonotype was detected ten times or more. V and J are TRBV27 and TRBJ2-6; D ambiguous. CDR3 length: 17 amino acids. Germline V lookup: CDR1 MNHEY, CDR2 SMNVEV (reference sequence). Trimming left V 6 bases short and J 4 bases short, with 19 bases between. The CDR3 sequence is CASRQPGVATGANVLTF. CDR3 nucleotides: TGTGCCAGCAGACAGCCAGGCGTGGCGACGGGGGCCAACGTCCTGACTTTC.

This clonotype showed up many times. The rearrangement uses TRBV7-9 and TRBJ2-1; TRBD1 agrees at 7 bases. The CDR3 contains 16 residues. After removal of 0 bases from V and 8 bases from J, the junction contained 10 bases not matched to a gene. Germline CDR1 is SEHNR and CDR2 is FQNEAQ (reference sequence). This CDR3 reads CASSLAGTGASHEQFF. In nucleotides, the CDR3 is TGTGCCAGCAGCTTAGCTGGTACAGGGGCTTCCCATGAGCAGTTCTTC.

This clonotype was counted many times. The chain is built from TRBV16 and TRBJ1-5, with D maybe TRBD1 (5 bases). Germline loops: CDR1 KGHSY, CDR2 FQNENV. Trimming shortened V by 3 bases and J by 5 bases, and 17 bases separated the two germline ends. The CDR3 spans 16 residues. The CDR3 bases are TGTGCCAGCAGCCATTTGACCGCCTGGGGGGATCAGCCCCAGCATTTT. Amino acids: CASSHLTAWGDQPQHF.

This clonotype was counted at least ten times. The genes are TRBV5-1 and TRBJ1-1; D ambiguous. Germline lookup yields CDR1 SGHRS and CDR2 YFSETQ. Trimming cost V 1 base and J 1 base, with 8 bases left between them. CDR3 length: 14 residues. CDR3: CASSLFDGNTEAFF. CDR3 coding DNA: TGCGCCAGCAGCTTGTTCGACGGGAACACTGAAGCTTTCTTT.

This clonotype was counted many times. CDR3 in DNA: TGCGCCAGCACCGCGACCCAGGTGAACACCGGGGAGCTGTTTTTT. Translated, it gives CASTATQVNTGELFF. The V gene is TRBV5-1, the J gene TRBJ2-2; D ambiguous. Trimming removed 6 bases from V and 1 base from J, with 13 bases in between. Germline V gene lookup returns CDR1 SGHRS and CDR2 YFSETQ. The CDR3 runs 15 residues.

This clonotype was seen many times. V gene TRBV7-2 combines with J gene TRBJ2-7; D gene ambiguous. Trimming pared 5 bases from V and 3 bases from J, leaving 20 bases between. The CDR3 consists of 16 residues. Germline V gives CDR1 SGHTA, CDR2 FQGNSA. In DNA form, the CDR3 reads TGTGCCAGCAGCGCCCAGTGGGCGAGCCTCGGCTACGAGCAGTACTTC. It translates to CASSAQWASLGYEQYF.

This clonotype was detected many times. The chain recombines TRBV7-2 with TRBJ1-3, with 8 bases that match TRBD1. In germline, CDR1 is SGHTA, CDR2 FQGNSA. The CDR3 loop spans 15 amino acids. Trimming at V came to 5 bases and at J to 2 bases, leaving 5 bases not matched to a gene. CDR3 DNA: TGTGCCAGCAGCCCATCGACAGGGGCTGGAAACACCATATATTTT. It yields the protein CASSPSTGAGNTIYF.

This clonotype has a count of ten or more. The CDR3 sequence is CAIRSTSGETDTQYF. In DNA, the CDR3 is TGTGCCATCAGGTCGACTAGCGGTGAGACAGATACGCAGTATTTT. This chain joins TRBV10-3 and TRBJ2-3; 9 positions agree with TRBD2. Germline values: CDR1 ENHRY, CDR2 SYGVKD. The CDR3 is 15 residues long. V trimming: 6 bases; J trimming: 3 bases; junction bases outside the gene matches: 7.

This clonotype was recorded many times. J is TRBJ1-4 and V is TRBV3-1, with a possible D match to TRBD1 (6 bases). V was shortened by 6 bases and J by 6 bases, with 17 bases between the two germline ends. CDR1 is LGHDT, CDR2 YNNKEL, per germline (reference sequence). This CDR3 is 15 amino acids long. CDR3 in DNA: TGTGCCAGCAGACTTAGGGGGTCGGAGGATGAAAAACTGTTTTTT. It translates to CASRLRGSEDEKLFF.

This clonotype appeared many times. CDR3 in DNA: TGTGCCAGCGGGACAGGGGCGGGCGGAAACACCATATATTTT. Protein sequence: CASGTGAGGNTIYF. This chain uses TRBV6-1 with TRBJ1-3, with 10 positions matching TRBD1. Germline loops: CDR1 MNHNS, CDR2 SASEGT. V dropped 8 bases and J dropped 4; count of bases not matched to a gene: 5. This CDR3 comprises 14 residues.

At least ten counts were recorded for this clonotype. V and J are TRBV6-5 and TRBJ2-2; 7 bases are shared with TRBD1. The CDR3 runs to 15 residues. The V segment lost 4 bases and the J segment 3 bases; nucleotides outside the gene matches: 5. In germline, CDR1 is MNHEY, CDR2 SVGAGI. CDR3 protein: CASSFGTEDTGELFF. CDR3 nucleotide sequence: TGTGCCAGCAGTTTCGGGACAGAGGACACCGGGGAGCTGTTTTTT.

In its sample, this clonotype was seen many times. The CDR3 coding sequence is TGTGCCATCAGTGACAGGGGCCCCCCCTACGAGCAGTACTTC. It translates to CAISDRGPPYEQYF. The rearrangement uses TRBV10-3 and TRBJ2-7; TRBD1 is a possible D gene (6 bases). The CDR3 is made up of 14 amino acids. CDR1 is ENHRY and CDR2 is SYGVKD in the germline V gene. Trimming pared 3 bases from V and 2 bases from J, leaving 11 bases between.

This clonotype came up many times. This CDR3 is CASSLRVGGAFF. CDR3 nucleotides: TGTGCCAGCAGCTTACGGGTAGGAGGAGCTTTCTTT. The chain employs TRBV7-2 and TRBJ1-1; D is uncertain. CDR3 length: 12 amino acids. Trimming cost V 2 bases and J 10 bases, with 11 bases left between them. Germline V lookup: CDR1 SGHTA, CDR2 FQGNSA.

The V and J genes are TRBV6-5 and TRBJ1-2; D is ambiguous. Germline lookup yields CDR1 MNHEY and CDR2 SVGAGI. Trimming took 3 bases from V and 2 from J, leaving 10 bases between them. The CDR3 is made up of 14 amino acids. CDR3 sequence (DNA): TGTGCCAGCAGTTATTATCCTCAGAACTATGGCTACACCTTC. Its protein is CASSYYPQNYGYTF.